This T cell receptor beta chain came from a study of blood T cells in healthy people across ages. A sample-barcoded 5' primer and a J-beta primer mix were used in a second PCR of roughly 6 to 11 cycles. TCRdb used MiXCR to reprocess the 5' RACE reads, holding one entry per CDR3 protein. Here the sample spans around 800,000 distinct CDR3 sequences, around half being singletons. The CDR3 has 15 amino acids. Germline V CDR1 and CDR2: SGHDT, YYEEEE. Sequencing used blood. The TCR was taken from a man older than 75 in good health. This chain links TRBV5-6 with TRBJ2-7, with TRBD2 matching 7 bases. Matching the DNA end better, TRBJ2-5 makes the J call doubtful. CDR3 amino acids: CASSWEGPFQETQYF. For the CDR3, the DNA is TGTGCCAGCAGCTGGGAGGGGCCCTTCCAAGAGACCCAGTACTTC.